The 20 T cell receptor beta chains below come from one sample, sequenced in a study of cytomegalovirus exposure and HLA in healthy donors. 13 Jbeta primers and 60 Vbeta primers were used for the PCR. Measured with immunoSEQ multiplex PCR; TCRdb has only the in-frame clones, and not every one. The table includes about 190,000 clones, 70% to 75% detected once. What was sequenced was PBMCs. These receptors were obtained from a woman under 40 in good health and CMV-seropositive.

This rearrangement joins TRBV29-1 to TRBJ2-1; 8 bases line up with TRBD2. This CDR3 has 13 residues. Germline-derived CDR1 and CDR2 are SQVTM and ANQGSEA. The V and J ends lost 4 bases and 6 bases, in that order; junction bases with no gene match: 5. The CDR3 DNA reads TGCAGCGTTGTTCTAGCGGGTTCCAATGAGCAGTTCTTC. This translates into CSVVLAGSNEQFF.

The rearrangement uses TRBV2 and TRBJ2-3, with 8 bases lining up with TRBD1. The ends lost 3 bases at V and 4 bases at J; junction bases unmatched: 3. The germline gives CDR1 SNHLY, CDR2 FYNNEI. CDR3 length equals 14 residues. CDR3 sequence reads: CASSDNRGADTQYF. The DNA for the CDR3 is TGTGCCAGCAGTGATAACAGGGGGGCAGATACGCAGTATTTT.

The chain recombines TRBV6-6 with TRBJ2-3, with 10 bases fitting TRBD1. In germline, CDR1 is MNHNY, CDR2 SVGAGI (reference sequence). J was trimmed by 3 bases and V by 7 bases; bases with no gene match: 10. The CDR3 runs 16 residues. CDR3 nucleotide sequence: TGTGCCAGCACATTCGACAGGGGGCGAGGAACAGATACGCAGTATTTT. Translating gives CASTFDRGRGTDTQYF.

The chain employs TRBV6-1 and TRBJ2-5; D is unresolved. V lost 8 bases and J lost 6, with 16 bases in between. In germline, CDR1 is MNHNS, CDR2 SASEGT. The CDR3 is made up of 13 amino acids. CDR3 loop: CASGEIDRKTQYF. The DNA for the CDR3 is TGTGCCAGCGGAGAAATAGATAGGAAGACCCAGTACTTC.

This chain joins TRBV25-1 and TRBJ1-1; D remains unclear. The germline V gene has CDR1 MGHDK and CDR2 SYGVNS. Between the trimmed V and J ends, which lost 5 bases and 0 bases, there was a span of 7 bases. CDR3 size: 13 residues. The DNA for the CDR3 is TGTGCCAGCAGTCACAGCATGAACACTGAAGCTTTCTTT. As protein: CASSHSMNTEAFF.

This clone came up once. J is TRBJ2-5 and V is TRBV9; 8 bases are a match to TRBD1. With the DNA end fitting TRBJ2-7 better, the J assignment may be wrong. The V gene's germline CDR1 is SGDLS and CDR2 YYNGEE. The CDR3 length is 15 residues. CDR3 bases: TGTGCCAGCAGCACCCGGACAGGGCCTACCTACGAGCAGTACTTC. Amino acid sequence: CASSTRTGPTYEQYF.

The chain joins TRBV6-1 to TRBJ2-1; 8 bases are shared with TRBD1. CDR1 is MNHNS and CDR2 is SASEGT in the germline V gene. The CDR3 extends over 14 amino acids. Losses at the gene ends were 3 bases for V and 7 bases for J; bases not matched to a gene: 5. As DNA, the CDR3 is TGTGCCAGCAGTGAGCAGGGGGCGCGGAATGAGCAGTTCTTC. Translated: CASSEQGARNEQFF.

The V gene is TRBV5-4, the J gene TRBJ2-5; maybe TRBD2 (5 bases). Germline values: CDR1 SGHNT, CDR2 YYREEE (reference sequence). Trimming shortened V by 5 bases and J by 5 bases, and 13 bases separated the two germline ends. The CDR3 spans 13 residues. CDR3 DNA: TGTGCCAGCAGACATACTAGTGCGGAGACCCAGTACTTC. Residues: CASRHTSAETQYF.

The gene calls are TRBV27 and TRBJ2-7, with TRBD1 as a possible D gene (5 bases). CDR1 MNHEY and CDR2 SMNVEV come from the germline V gene (reference sequence). The germline V and J ends were trimmed by 3 bases and 0 bases, with 12 bases remaining between them. The CDR3 totals 15 residues. CDR3 amino acids: CASSFQTGSSYEQYF. As DNA, the CDR3 is TGTGCCAGCAGTTTCCAAACAGGTAGCTCCTACGAGCAGTACTTC.

The chain has TRBV6-1 and TRBJ1-1; D uncertain. CDR3 length: 12 amino acids. Deletions cut 6 bases from V and 4 bases from J, with 9 bases between. Germline CDR1 MNHNS, CDR2 SASEGT. The CDR3 DNA reads TGTGCCAGCAGGTACAGCGGCACTGAAGCTTTCTTT. Translating it yields CASRYSGTEAFF.

In DNA form, the CDR3 reads TGCGCCAGCAGCCAAGACCAGTTCATGCCCACTGAAGCTTTCTTT. Protein sequence: CASSQDQFMPTEAFF. V is TRBV4-1 and J is TRBJ1-1; D remains unclear. Between the trimmed V and J ends, which lost 0 bases and 4 bases, there was a span of 12 bases. The CDR3 is 15 amino acids. CDR1 MGHRA and CDR2 YSYEKL come from the germline V gene.

The J gene is TRBJ2-7, the V gene TRBV27, with a weak D call TRBD2 (5 bases). Between the trimmed V and J ends, which lost 8 bases and 5 bases, there was a span of 31 bases. Germline V gene lookup returns CDR1 MNHEY and CDR2 SMNVEV (reference sequence). This CDR3 region has 18 residues. The DNA for the CDR3 is TGTGCCAGCGCTTATACGCGGCCCCGGCGGGCCGGAGAGGACGAGCAGTACTTC. It codes for CASAYTRPRRAGEDEQYF.

The chain carries TRBV29-1 and TRBJ2-6, with 7 bases matching TRBD1. The V gene's germline CDR1 is SQVTM and CDR2 ANQGSEA. Losses at the gene ends were 0 bases for V and 1 base for J; bases not matched to a gene: 9. The CDR3 sequence is 18 residues long. The CDR3 region has the DNA TGCAGCGTTGAAGATCGAGAACAGGGGCGATCTGGGGCCAACGTCCTGACTTTC. This translates into CSVEDREQGRSGANVLTF.

CDR3 nucleotide sequence: TGTGCCAGCACCAAGACAGCTACGAACACCGGGGAGCTGTTTTTT. Its protein product is CASTKTATNTGELFF. The chain uses TRBV11-2 and TRBJ2-2; D may be TRBD1 (5 bases). V was clipped by 7 bases and J by 0 bases, with 12 bases between them. The CDR3 consists of 15 residues. Germline V gives CDR1 SGHAT, CDR2 FQNNGV.

The chain uses TRBV6-5 and TRBJ2-2; D uncertain. The CDR3 sequence is 13 residues long. Trimming pared 6 bases from V and 5 bases from J, leaving 10 bases between. Per germline, CDR1 MNHEY and CDR2 SVGAGI. The CDR3 DNA is TGTGCCAGCAGACTGACTCTGACCGGGGAGCTGTTTTTT. Translating gives CASRLTLTGELFF.

V is TRBV28 and J is TRBJ2-7, with D unclear. The CDR3 contains 11 residues. V shed 5 bases and J shed 10 bases, with 12 bases lying between them. CDR1 is MDHEN and CDR2 is SYDVKM in the germline V gene. The CDR3 is CASSVREAQYF. The DNA for the CDR3 is TGTGCCAGCAGTGTTCGTGAGGCCCAGTACTTC.

The CDR3 DNA reads TGTGCCAGTATAAGGGGAGGAGGGACCGGGGAGCTGTTTTTT. Protein product: CASIRGGGTGELFF. V is TRBV6-6 and J is TRBJ2-2, with D perhaps matching TRBD2 (6 bases). Germline assignment: CDR1 MNHNY and CDR2 SVGAGI (reference sequence). The CDR3 consists of 14 residues. V lost 9 bases to trimming and J lost 5 bases, with 16 bases between them.

V and J are TRBV21-1 and TRBJ2-7; the table's D gene call, TRBD1, was not cross checked with the DNA. TRBV21-1 is a known pseudogene. The CDR3 length is 17 residues. The chain's CDR3 is CASSKAGRTGRTYEQYF. The DNA for the CDR3 is TGTGCCAGCAGCAAAGCGGGTAGGACAGGGAGGACCTACGAGCAGTACTTC.

This chain joins TRBV19 and TRBJ2-7, with 7 bases identical to TRBD1. Germline CDR1 LNHDA, CDR2 SQIVND (reference sequence). V lost 4 bases to trimming and J lost 5 bases; unmatched junction nucleotides: 11. The CDR3 consists of 15 residues. The CDR3 DNA follows: TGTGCCAGTAGTACCTGGACAGGCGTCACGGACGAGCAGTACTTC. Its protein is CASSTWTGVTDEQYF.

The rearrangement uses TRBV27 and TRBJ1-6; 7 bases match TRBD1. CDR3 size: 17 residues. Germline V CDR1 and CDR2: MNHEY, SMNVEV (reference sequence). V gave up 3 bases and J gave up 0 bases; unmatched junction bases: 5. The CDR3 reads CASSLGRGSSYNSPLHF. The CDR3 DNA reads TGTGCCAGCAGTTTGGGCAGGGGGAGCTCCTATAATTCACCCCTCCACTTT.